These 10 T cell receptor beta chains were sequenced from one sample in a study of PD-1 blockade in classical Hodgkin lymphoma (TCRdb year 2020). Libraries were constructed by the immunoSEQ multiplex PCR assay. TCRdb carries this immuneACCESS record with in-frame sequences only. Its versions omit some clonotypes, under half of them owing to an unresolved V gene in the studies checked, with the rest unexplained. A total of fewer than 40,000 clones appear in this sample, less than 90% of them only once. Jointly, the top ten make up approximately 1.2% of the sample. The time point label of this sample denotes: newly diagnosed, previously untreated cHL patient sample. Using a Miltenyi CD4+ T cell isolation kit, CD4+ T cells were purified from thawed PBMCs through magnetic negative selection. Sequencing was performed on CD4+ T cells from blood. Receptors originate from a human donor with classical Hodgkin lymphoma.

The chain combines TRBV7-2 with TRBJ2-7, with D possibly TRBD1 on 7 matching bases. The ends were cut back, 4 bases at V and 6 bases at J, with 13 bases in the middle. The CDR3 spans 13 residues. The germline CDR1 and CDR2 sequences are SGHTA and FQGNSA. DNA of the CDR3: TGTGCCAGCAGCTCTCAGGGGGGTTCCGAGCAGTACTTC. It encodes CASSSQGGSEQYF.

The rearrangement links TRBV7-9 to TRBJ1-2; a weak D match, TRBD1 (5 bases). The CDR3 is made up of 14 amino acids. In germline, CDR1 is SEHNR, CDR2 FQNEAQ (reference sequence). Trimming cost V 2 bases and J 7 bases, with 14 bases left between them. Here the CDR3 DNA reads TGTGCCAGCAGCTTAATCGGGACCTCGGGTGGCTACACCTTC. Amino acids: CASSLIGTSGGYTF.

The chain is built from TRBV11-2 and TRBJ2-3; maybe TRBD2 (5 bases). Germline CDR1 reads SGHAT; CDR2 reads FQNNGV. CDR3 size: 15 residues. Trimming removed 1 base at V and 3 bases at J, with 11 bases between. CDR3 amino acids: CASSLVGSSTDTQYF. The CDR3 coding sequence is TGTGCCAGCAGCTTAGTAGGGAGTTCGACAGATACGCAGTATTTT. The entire variable domain, with the rest obtained from reference TRBV11-2 and TRBJ2-3, is as follows: EAGVAQSPRYKIIEKRQSVAFWCNPISGHATLYWYQQILGQGPKLLIQFQNNGVVDDSQLPKDRFSAERLKGVDSTLKIQPAKLEDSAVYLCASSLVGSSTDTQYFGPGTRLTVL.

This chain uses TRBV28 with TRBJ2-7; D is ambiguous. Trimming pared 5 bases from V and 7 bases from J, leaving 12 bases between. The CDR3 runs 12 residues. CDR1 and CDR2 (germline): MDHEN, SYDVKM. The CDR3 is CASSPGLGEQYV. DNA of the CDR3: TGTGCCAGCAGTCCCGGATTAGGGGAGCAGTACGTC.

This clone has a handful of counts. The rearrangement links TRBV10-1 to TRBJ1-5; D is ambiguous. V lost 8 bases to trimming and J lost 6 bases, with 11 bases between them. The germline gives CDR1 WNHNN, CDR2 SYGVQD (reference sequence). The length of the CDR3 is 12 residues. The DNA of the CDR3 is TGCGCCAGCCTGATGCGGGGTCAGCCCCAGCATTTT. Translated, it gives CASLMRGQPQHF.

The chain combines TRBV27 with TRBJ1-5; possibly TRBD1 for D (5 bases). CDR1 MNHEY and CDR2 SMNVEV come from the germline V gene (reference sequence). Trimming left V 0 bases short and J 1 base short, with 10 bases between. This CDR3 has 16 amino acids. CDR3 DNA sequence: TGTGCCAGCAGTTTATCAGGCAGGGAGAGCAATCAGCCCCAGCATTTT. Translated, it gives CASSLSGRESNQPQHF.

V and J are TRBV15 and TRBJ2-7; no firm D call. The germline CDR1 and CDR2 sequences are LNHNV and YYDKDF (reference sequence). The CDR3 runs to 14 residues. V gave up 0 bases and J gave up 2 bases, with 8 bases separating them. CDR3 coding DNA: TGTGCCACCAGCAGAGAGGTTGGCCCCTACGAGCAGTACTTC. Protein: CATSREVGPYEQYF. The full variable domain, its missing parts supplied by reference TRBV15 and TRBJ2-7, is DAMVIQNPRYQVTQFGKPVTLSCSQTLNHNVMYWYQQKSSQAPKLLFHYYDKDFNNEADTPDNFQSRRPNTSFCFLDIRSPGLGDTAMYLCATSREVGPYEQYFGPGTRLTVT.

This clone was counted only a few times. The CDR3 DNA sequence: TGCGCCAGCAGTGCGCGATACGAGCAGTACGTC. Amino acids: CASSARYEQYV. This sequence joins TRBV10-2 and TRBJ2-7; D is undetermined. This CDR3 contains 11 residues. CDR1 WSHSY and CDR2 SAAADI come from the germline V gene. The ends were cut back, 4 bases at V and 4 bases at J, with 5 bases in the middle.

The V call is TRBV6-6, the J call TRBJ1-1; D uncertain. Germline CDR1 MNHNY, CDR2 SVGAGI (reference sequence). V was pared by 7 bases and J by 7 bases, with 13 bases between. The CDR3 has 12 residues. The CDR3 sequence is CASKRQAGEAFF. For the CDR3, the DNA is TGTGCCAGCAAACGCCAGGCGGGTGAAGCTTTCTTT.

The chain is built from TRBV11-2 and TRBJ1-2; no clear D. The germline CDR1 and CDR2 sequences are SGHAT and FQNNGV. The V gene lost 5 bases and the J gene lost 4 bases, with 14 bases spanning the gap. The CDR3 contains 14 residues. In DNA, the CDR3 is TGTGCCAGCAGCCCCACCCGGGCAGCCTATGGCTACACCTTC. This translates into CASSPTRAAYGYTF.